The present T cell receptor beta chain was sequenced within a study of blood T cells in healthy people across ages. This clonotype was observed a handful of times. A sample-barcoded 5' primer and a J-beta primer mix were used in a second PCR of roughly 6 to 11 cycles. Each CDR3 protein gets one entry after TCRdb re-called the 5' RACE reads with MiXCR. The repertoire holds about 900,000 distinct CDR3 sequences, with 40% to 60% as singletons. The V end lost 4 bases, the J end lost 3 bases, and 12 bases lay between the germline ends. This CDR3 spans 14 amino acids. Sequenced sample: blood. V gene TRBV12-3 or TRBV12-4 combines with J gene TRBJ2-5; the D is unclear. This clonotype originated in a man between 25 and 39 years old in good health. The CDR3 nucleotides read TGTGCCAGCAGTTCACCGTCGGTAAAAGAGACCCAGTACTTC. It encodes CASSSPSVKETQYF.